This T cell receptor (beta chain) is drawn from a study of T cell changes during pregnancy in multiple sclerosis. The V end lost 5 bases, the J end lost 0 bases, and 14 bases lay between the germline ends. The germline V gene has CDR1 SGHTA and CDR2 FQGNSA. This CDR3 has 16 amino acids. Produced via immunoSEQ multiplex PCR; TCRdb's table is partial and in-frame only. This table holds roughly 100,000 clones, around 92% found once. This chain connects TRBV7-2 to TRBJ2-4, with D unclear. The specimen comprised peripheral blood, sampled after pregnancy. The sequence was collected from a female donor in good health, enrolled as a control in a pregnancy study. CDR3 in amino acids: CASSPTRYLAKNIQYF. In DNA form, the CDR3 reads TGTGCCAGCAGCCCGACGCGGTATCTAGCCAAAAACATTCAGTACTTC. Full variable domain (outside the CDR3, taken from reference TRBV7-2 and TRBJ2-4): GAGVSQSPSNKVTEKGKDVELRCDPISGHTALYWYRQSLGQGLEFLIYFQGNSAPDKSGLPSDRFSAERTGGSVSTLTIQRTQQEDSAVYLCASSPTRYLAKNIQYFGAGTRLSVL.